Presented here are 32 T cell receptor beta chains from one specimen sequenced in a study of T cell responses to AZD1222 COVID-19 vaccine. TCRdb keeps only in-frame clones here, not all; method: immunoSEQ multiplex PCR. The repertoire consists of 150,000 or so clones, with 93% occurring once and the leading ten covering under 6.5%. The sequencing here drew on peripheral blood, taken on day 0 of AZD1222 vaccination. These receptors originate from an adult in good health.

The chain joins TRBV7-3 to TRBJ2-5, with 9 bases matching TRBD2. CDR3 size: 15 residues. V was pared by 0 bases and J by 5 bases, with 4 bases of the junction left unmatched. Germline CDR1 is SGHTA and CDR2 is FQGTGA. CDR3 DNA: TGTGCCAGCAGCTTAACGGGACTAGCAGGGGAGACCCAGTACTTC. Protein: CASSLTGLAGETQYF.

The CDR3 protein is CASSQYNGYTF. The CDR3 coding sequence is TGCGCCAGCAGTCAATATAATGGCTACACCTTC. The chain combines TRBV23-1 with TRBJ1-2; D not resolved. TRBV23-1 falls under the ORF class, with uncertain function. The germline V and J ends were trimmed by 1 base and 6 bases, with 3 bases remaining between them. This CDR3 spans 11 amino acids.

The rearrangement uses TRBV28 and TRBJ1-1; weak D call: TRBD1 (5 bases). CDR1 is MDHEN and CDR2 is SYDVKM in the germline V gene. The CDR3 covers 16 residues. Trimming pared 6 bases from V and 2 bases from J, leaving 19 bases between. CDR3 residues: CASSPLRGEGNTEAFF. The CDR3 nucleotides are TGTGCCAGCAGCCCGCTGCGGGGGGAAGGTAACACTGAAGCTTTCTTT. The full variable domain, rest sourced from reference TRBV28 and TRBJ1-1, is DVKVTQSSRYLVKRTGEKVFLECVQDMDHENMFWYRQDPGLGLRLIYFSYDVKMKEKGDIPEGYSVSREKKERFSLILESASTNQTSMYLCASSPLRGEGNTEAFFGQGTRLTVV.

The chain couples TRBV6-1 to TRBJ1-5; D is possibly TRBD1 (6 bases). Trimming stripped 2 bases from V and 7 bases from J, with 33 bases between. Per the germline V gene, CDR1 is MNHNS and CDR2 is SASEGT. The CDR3 extends over 21 amino acids. The CDR3 DNA sequence: TGTGCCAGCAGTGAAACCGTAGGAAGAAGGGCAGGGGAAATAGTAGGACAGCCCCAGCATTTT. Translating gives CASSETVGRRAGEIVGQPQHF.

The rearrangement links TRBV28 to TRBJ1-1; no reliable D call. CDR3 size: 10 residues. The germline gives CDR1 MDHEN, CDR2 SYDVKM. The germline V and J ends were trimmed by 10 bases and 6 bases, with 9 bases remaining between them. CDR3 loop: CATRSAEAFF. The CDR3 DNA reads TGTGCCACCCGGAGCGCTGAAGCTTTCTTT.

This chain connects TRBV12-3 or TRBV12-4 to TRBJ1-1; D ambiguous. This CDR3 is built from 12 residues. Trimming cost V 10 bases and J 1 base, with 10 bases left between them. CDR3 in DNA: TGTGCCACCTCCCGGGGGAACACTGAAGCTTTCTTT. Its protein product is CATSRGNTEAFF.

This clone appeared once. This chain connects TRBV20-1 to TRBJ2-3, with D possibly called TRBD1 or TRBD2 (6 bases each). CDR3 length: 15 residues. Deletions cut 3 bases from V and 6 bases from J, with 19 bases between. Germline CDR1 reads DFQATT; CDR2 reads SNEGSKA (reference sequence). This CDR3 is CSASAGRGVYDTQYF. CDR3 nucleotide sequence: TGCAGTGCTAGTGCCGGAAGGGGGGTTTATGATACGCAGTATTTT.

This chain links TRBV30 with TRBJ1-5; D possibly corresponds to TRBD1 (6 bases). The CDR3 has 14 amino acids. The germline gives CDR1 GTSNPN, CDR2 SVGIG (reference sequence). V shed 0 bases and J shed 0 bases, with 6 bases lying between them. The CDR3 bases are TGTGCCTGGAGTGTGGACAGTAGCAATCAGCCCCAGCATTTT. It specifies CAWSVDSSNQPQHF.

The sample holds a few counts of this clone. The rearrangement links TRBV2 to TRBJ1-1; a possible D gene is TRBD1 (6 bases). The CDR3 has 14 residues. The V end was cut by 3 bases, the J end by 4 bases, with 12 bases between. Germline assignment: CDR1 SNHLY and CDR2 FYNNEI. Here the CDR3 DNA reads TGTGCCAGCAGTGAGGGTTGGGGGGCCACTGAAGCTTTCTTT. As protein: CASSEGWGATEAFF.

As regards this clone: Other DNA sequences in the sample encode the same CDR3. The V and J genes are TRBV5-1 and TRBJ2-7, with TRBD1 as a possible D gene (8 bases). V was cut by 4 bases and J by 3 bases, with 14 bases left in between. This CDR3 spans 14 amino acids. The germline V gene encodes CDR1 SGHRS and CDR2 YFSETQ. DNA of the CDR3: TGCGCCAGCAGCAGCGGGACAGGCCTCTACGAGCAGTACTTC. This encodes CASSSGTGLYEQYF.

The rearrangement links TRBV24-1 to TRBJ1-4, with unresolved D. This CDR3 region has 11 residues. The germline CDR1 and CDR2 sequences are KGHDR and SFDVKD. V lost 5 bases and J 5 bases, leaving 2 bases between the germline ends. CDR3 DNA: TGTGCCACCAGTGTCAATGAAAAACTGTTTTTT. This codes for CATSVNEKLFF.

The chain uses TRBV2 and TRBJ1-6; D perhaps matches TRBD1 (6 bases). Between the trimmed V and J ends, which lost 6 bases and 6 bases, there was a span of 18 bases. Germline V CDR1 and CDR2: SNHLY, FYNNEI. CDR3 size: 16 residues. The CDR3 region has the DNA TGTGCCAGCAGCCTTGACAGGCCCAAAATTAATTCACCCCTCCACTTT. Amino acids: CASSLDRPKINSPLHF.

The rearrangement uses TRBV18 and TRBJ2-5, with 7 bases aligning to TRBD2. Germline V CDR1 and CDR2: KGHSH, LQKENI. V lost 6 bases, J lost 3 bases, and 7 bases stayed unmatched. CDR3 length equals 14 residues. The CDR3 loop is CASSASGREETQYF. As DNA, the CDR3 is TGTGCCAGCTCTGCTAGCGGTAGAGAAGAGACCCAGTACTTC. The full variable domain, rest sourced from reference TRBV18 and TRBJ2-5, is NAGVMQNPRHLVRRRGQEARLRCSPMKGHSHVYWYRQLPEEGLKFMVYLQKENIIDESGMPKERFSAEFPKEGPSILRIQQVVRGDSAAYFCASSASGREETQYFGPGTRLLVL.

The rearrangement joins TRBV7-9 to TRBJ1-2; 10 positions match TRBD1. CDR3 length equals 14 residues. J lost 13 bases, V lost 8 bases, and 16 bases had no gene match. CDR1 is SEHNR and CDR2 is FQNEAQ in the germline V gene (reference sequence). The CDR3 bases are TGTGCCAGCTCCTCGACCGGGACAGGGGAAAGTGGCACCTTC. It translates to CASSSTGTGESGTF.

In its sample, this clone was seen a few times. The chain joins TRBV7-8 to TRBJ2-2; no reliable D call. CDR3 length equals 15 residues. CDR1 SGHVS and CDR2 FQNEAQ come from the germline V gene. V lost 0 bases and J lost 4, with 9 bases in between. CDR3: CASSLARLGTGELFF. The CDR3 DNA sequence: TGTGCCAGCAGCTTAGCCCGATTAGGCACCGGGGAGCTGTTTTTT. The whole variable domain, filled in from reference TRBV7-8 and TRBJ2-2, reads GAGVSQSPRYKVAKRGQDVALRCDPISGHVSLFWYQQALGQGPEFLTYFQNEAQLDKSGLPSDRFFAERPEGSVSTLKIQRTQQEDSAVYLCASSLARLGTGELFFGEGSRLTVL.

The rearrangement links TRBV6-5 to TRBJ1-5, with 7 nucleotides matching TRBD1. Germline V CDR1 and CDR2: MNHEY, SVGAGI. V lost 6 bases to trimming and J lost 0 bases; unmatched junction nucleotides: 5. This CDR3 region has 15 residues. This CDR3 reads CASRQTGDSNQPQHF. CDR3 nucleotides: TGTGCCAGCAGGCAAACAGGGGATAGCAATCAGCCCCAGCATTTT.

The V call is TRBV28, the J call TRBJ2-1; 7 nucleotides match TRBD1. The CDR3 is 16 amino acids. From germline, CDR1 is MDHEN and CDR2 SYDVKM. Trimming cost V 6 bases and J 1 base; bases outside gene matches: 9. DNA of the CDR3: TGTGCCAGCAGACCAACAGGGGTTGGGTCCTACAATGAGCAGTTCTTC. This translates into CASRPTGVGSYNEQFF.

V is TRBV5-1 and J is TRBJ2-2; D tentatively reads TRBD1 or TRBD2 (5 bases each). The CDR3 has 16 residues. The germline V and J ends were trimmed by 4 bases and 3 bases, with 16 bases remaining between them. CDR1 is SGHRS and CDR2 is YFSETQ in the germline V gene. CDR3 coding DNA: TGCGCCAGCAGCCTGATTCCGGGACGGGACACCGGGGAGCTGTTTTTT. Translating it yields CASSLIPGRDTGELFF.

This chain uses TRBV11-2 with TRBJ2-2; D unresolved. Germline assignment: CDR1 SGHAT and CDR2 FQNNGV. Trimming took 1 base from V and 5 from J, leaving 2 bases between them. The CDR3 is 12 residues long. DNA for the CDR3: TGTGCCAGCAGCTTAGCTACCGGGGAGCTGTTTTTT. Translated, it gives CASSLATGELFF.

V is TRBV7-9 and J is TRBJ1-1; D remains unclear. The V end was cut by 7 bases, the J end by 0 bases, with 12 bases between. Germline-derived CDR1 and CDR2 are SEHNR and FQNEAQ (reference sequence). This CDR3 has 14 amino acids. DNA for the CDR3: TGTGCCAGCACGGACCCGGACCTGAACACTGAAGCTTTCTTT. Translation gives CASTDPDLNTEAFF.

The chain combines TRBV7-2 with TRBJ1-4, with D possibly matching TRBD1 (6 bases). In germline, CDR1 is SGHTA, CDR2 FQGNSA. The V end was cut by 6 bases, the J end by 1 base, with 6 bases between. This CDR3 is 13 amino acids long. The CDR3 coding sequence is TGTGCCAGCAGGACAGGAACTAATGAAAAACTGTTTTTT. It yields the protein CASRTGTNEKLFF. The complete variable domain, with remaining parts taken from reference TRBV7-2 and TRBJ1-4, reads GAGVSQSPSNKVTEKGKDVELRCDPISGHTALYWYRQSLGQGLEFLIYFQGNSAPDKSGLPSDRFSAERTGGSVSTLTIQRTQQEDSAVYLCASRTGTNEKLFFGSGTQLSVL.

V usage is TRBV27 and J usage is TRBJ2-3; TRBD2 matches 10 bases. Germline V gives CDR1 MNHEY, CDR2 SMNVEV (reference sequence). The trim removed 4 bases at V and 5 bases at J, leaving 6 bases unmatched. The CDR3 runs to 15 residues. Here the CDR3 DNA reads TGTGCCAGCAGTTCCCTTCGGACTAGCGGAGATACGCAGTATTTT. It is translated as CASSSLRTSGDTQYF.

The CDR3 bases are TGTGCCAGTAGTCCCCGACGGAGGCCGGATGAAAAACTGTTTTTT. Translated: CASSPRRRPDEKLFF. The rearrangement joins TRBV19 to TRBJ1-4, with D unresolved. The germline V and J ends were trimmed by 5 bases and 6 bases, with 16 bases remaining between them. Germline CDR1 reads LNHDA; CDR2 reads SQIVND (reference sequence). The CDR3 covers 15 residues.

The chain carries TRBV29-1 and TRBJ1-6, with a tentative D call TRBD1 (6 bases). The V gene lost 5 bases and the J gene lost 10 bases, with 18 bases spanning the gap. Germline V gene lookup returns CDR1 SQVTM and CDR2 ANQGSEA. The length of the CDR3 is 14 residues. Here the CDR3 reads CSVKWAGDGSPLHF. Here the CDR3 DNA reads TGCAGCGTTAAATGGGCAGGGGATGGATCACCCCTCCACTTT.

The chain recombines TRBV27 with TRBJ1-6; D is unclear. This CDR3 comprises 16 residues. The V gene's germline CDR1 is MNHEY and CDR2 SMNVEV (reference sequence). Trimming shortened V by 6 bases and J by 4 bases, and 16 bases separated the two germline ends. This chain's CDR3 is CASSRGWLTYNSPLHF. CDR3 coding DNA: TGTGCCAGCAGCCGCGGCTGGCTGACTTATAATTCACCCCTCCACTTT.

The chain combines TRBV6-6 with TRBJ2-1, with TRBD2 matching over 12 bases. The CDR3 is made up of 15 amino acids. Germline V gene sequence: CDR1 MNHNY, CDR2 SVGAGI (reference sequence). The V segment lost 5 bases and the J segment 9 bases; nucleotides outside the gene matches: 8. The CDR3 is CASSESTSGSVEQFF. The CDR3 bases are TGTGCCAGCAGTGAGTCGACTAGCGGGAGCGTTGAGCAGTTCTTC.

The V and J genes are TRBV12-5 and TRBJ1-2; TRBD1 might be the D (6 bases). The CDR3 has 13 residues. Germline CDR1 reads LGHNT; CDR2 reads FRNRAP. The V end was cut by 1 base, the J end by 6 bases, with 9 bases between. CDR3 nucleotide sequence: TGTGCTAGTGGTTTGGGAACAGGGAATGGCTACACCTTC. Residues: CASGLGTGNGYTF.

This chain joins TRBV29-1 and TRBJ2-1, with TRBD1 matching 9 bases. The length of the CDR3 is 14 residues. The V gene's germline CDR1 is SQVTM and CDR2 ANQGSEA. Trimming removed 5 bases from V and 0 bases from J; junction bases left unmatched: 2. The CDR3 spells CSVPGQGSYNEQFF. The DNA for the CDR3 is TGCAGCGTTCCGGGACAGGGCTCCTACAATGAGCAGTTCTTC.

This sequence joins TRBV19 and TRBJ1-1; no clear D. The CDR3 totals 13 residues. CDR1 LNHDA and CDR2 SQIVND come from the germline V gene (reference sequence). Trimming removed 3 bases from V and 1 base from J, with 6 bases in between. CDR3 sequence reads: CASSIARNTEAFF. For the CDR3, the DNA is TGTGCCAGTAGTATTGCCAGGAACACTGAAGCTTTCTTT. The full variable domain, completed using reference TRBV19 and TRBJ1-1, is DGGITQSPKYLFRKEGQNVTLSCEQNLNHDAMYWYRQDPGQGLRLIYYSQIVNDFQKGDIAEGYSVSREKKESFPLTVTSAQKNPTAFYLCASSIARNTEAFFGQGTRLTVV.

This chain joins TRBV3-1 (or the pseudogene TRBV3-2) and TRBJ1-1; 10 bases are shared with TRBD1. In germline, CDR1 is LGHDT, CDR2 YNNKEL (reference sequence). CDR3 length: 14 residues. The ends lost 6 bases at V and 4 bases at J; junction bases unmatched: 5. The DNA of the CDR3 is TGTGCCAGCAGGGACCGGACAGGGGGCACTGAAGCTTTCTTT. Translating it yields CASRDRTGGTEAFF.

The chain recombines TRBV29-1 with TRBJ1-2; D not resolved. The CDR3 extends over 12 amino acids. From germline, CDR1 is SQVTM and CDR2 ANQGSEA. V was pared by 6 bases and J by 5 bases, with 13 bases between. As DNA, the CDR3 is TGCAGCGTGTACCTAGAGGGATATGGCTACACCTTC. It translates to CSVYLEGYGYTF.

The chain recombines TRBV12-3 or TRBV12-4 with TRBJ1-2; D is undetermined. V was clipped by 2 bases and J by 1 base, with 5 bases between them. This CDR3 has 13 amino acids. CDR3 DNA: TGTGCCAGCAGTTTAAGGATTAACTATGGCTACACCTTC. Its protein product is CASSLRINYGYTF.